This is a list of T cell receptor beta chains from one sample in a study of cytomegalovirus exposure and HLA in healthy donors. TCRdb keeps only in-frame clones here, not all; method: immunoSEQ multiplex PCR. The sample lists approximately 130,000 clones, roughly 77% occurring once. Source material: PBMCs. These receptor sequences come from a man between 18 and 29 years old in good health and CMV-seronegative. Each CDR3 is given with its conserved first and last residue.

TRBJ2-7 TRBV20-1 CSASVDYEQYF
TRBJ1-1 TRBV4-1 CASSQLSQVNTEAFF
TRBJ2-3 TRBV13 CASSSSSGGSTDTQYF
TRBJ2-1 TRBV2 CASSEYRLGSYNEQFF
TRBJ2-1 TRBV9 CASSVELASIEQFF
TRBJ2-1 TRBV9 CASSVEAGPSYNEQFF
TRBJ2-1 TRBV5-4 CASSFSAGTNHNEQFF
TRBJ1-4 TRBV15 CATGQGGPTNEKLFF
TRBJ1-4 TRBV5-4 CASSLGGQGPEKLFF
NA TRBV7-9 CASSFHGGSYEQYF
TRBJ1-2 TRBV14 CASRLTGSGYGYTF
TRBJ1-1 TRBV2 CASKSSGHRTEAFF
TRBJ2-7 TRBV7-9 CASTSLTSSYEQYF
TRBJ1-2 TRBV12-1 CASSSVTGDGYTF
TRBJ2-4 TRBV19 CASSPPFEGAGNKNIQYF
TRBJ2-2 TRBV5-1 CASSSLAGGLTGELFF